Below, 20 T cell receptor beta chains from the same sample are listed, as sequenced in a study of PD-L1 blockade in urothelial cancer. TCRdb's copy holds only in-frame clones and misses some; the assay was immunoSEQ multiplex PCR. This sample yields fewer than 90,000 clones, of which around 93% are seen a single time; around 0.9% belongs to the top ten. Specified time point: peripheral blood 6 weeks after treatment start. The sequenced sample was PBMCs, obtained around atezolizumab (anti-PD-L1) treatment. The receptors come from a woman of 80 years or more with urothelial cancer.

The CDR3 is CASSVGQGSQETQYF. Here the CDR3 DNA reads TGTGCCAGCAGCGTAGGGCAGGGTAGCCAAGAGACCCAGTACTTC. V is TRBV9 and J is TRBJ2-5, with D possibly matching TRBD1 (5 bases). Trimming left V 0 bases short and J 1 base short, with 10 bases between. Germline V CDR1 and CDR2: SGDLS, YYNGEE. The CDR3 runs to 15 residues.

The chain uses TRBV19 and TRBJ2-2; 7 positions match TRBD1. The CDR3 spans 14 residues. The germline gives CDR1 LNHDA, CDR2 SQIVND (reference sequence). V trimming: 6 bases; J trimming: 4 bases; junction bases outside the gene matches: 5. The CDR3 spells CASRQGQGTGELFF. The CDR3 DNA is TGTGCCAGTAGACAGGGGCAGGGCACCGGGGAGCTGTTTTTT.

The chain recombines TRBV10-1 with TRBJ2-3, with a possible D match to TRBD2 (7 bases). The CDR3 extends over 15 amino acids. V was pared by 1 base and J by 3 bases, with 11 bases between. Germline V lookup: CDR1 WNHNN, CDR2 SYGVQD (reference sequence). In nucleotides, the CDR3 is TGCGCCAGCAGTGAGTGGGGGGGCTCTACAGATACGCAGTATTTT. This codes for CASSEWGGSTDTQYF.

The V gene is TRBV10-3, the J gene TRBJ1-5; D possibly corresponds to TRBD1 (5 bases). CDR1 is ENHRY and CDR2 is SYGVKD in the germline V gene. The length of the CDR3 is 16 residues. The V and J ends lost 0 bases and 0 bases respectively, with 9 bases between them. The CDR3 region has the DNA TGTGCCATCAGTGAGTCGCCGGGGGATAGCAATCAGCCCCAGCATTTT. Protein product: CAISESPGDSNQPQHF.

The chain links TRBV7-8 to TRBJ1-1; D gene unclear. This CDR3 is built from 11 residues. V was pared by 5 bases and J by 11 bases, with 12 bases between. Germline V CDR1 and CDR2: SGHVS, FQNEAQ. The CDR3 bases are TGTGCCAGCAGCGAAGGGAGGGATGCTTTCTTT. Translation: CASSEGRDAFF.

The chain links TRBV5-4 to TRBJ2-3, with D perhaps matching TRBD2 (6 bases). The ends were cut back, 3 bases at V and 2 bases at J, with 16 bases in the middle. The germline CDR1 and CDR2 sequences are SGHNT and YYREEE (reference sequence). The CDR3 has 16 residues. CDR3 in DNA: TGTGCCAGCAGCTCCCTTAGCGGAAGTTTCACAGATACGCAGTATTTT. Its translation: CASSSLSGSFTDTQYF.

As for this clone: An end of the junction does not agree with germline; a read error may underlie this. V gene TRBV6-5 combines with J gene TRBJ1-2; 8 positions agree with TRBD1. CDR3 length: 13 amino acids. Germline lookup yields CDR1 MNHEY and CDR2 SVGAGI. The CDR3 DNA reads TGTGCCAGCAGTTACGGATTCGAAGGACAGGGCCTCTTC. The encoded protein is CASSYGFEGQGLF.

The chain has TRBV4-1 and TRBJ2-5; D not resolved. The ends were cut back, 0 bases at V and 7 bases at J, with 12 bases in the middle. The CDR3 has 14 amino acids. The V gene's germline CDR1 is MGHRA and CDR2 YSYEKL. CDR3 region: CASSQERTAGTQYF. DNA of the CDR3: TGCGCCAGCAGCCAAGAGAGAACCGCCGGGACCCAGTACTTC.

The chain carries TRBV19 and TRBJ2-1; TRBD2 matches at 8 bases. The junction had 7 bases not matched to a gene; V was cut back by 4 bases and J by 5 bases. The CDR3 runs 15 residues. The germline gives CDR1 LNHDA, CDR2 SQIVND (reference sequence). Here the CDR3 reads CASSTIQAGDNEQFF. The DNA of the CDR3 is TGTGCCAGTAGTACCATACAAGCGGGGGACAATGAGCAGTTCTTC.

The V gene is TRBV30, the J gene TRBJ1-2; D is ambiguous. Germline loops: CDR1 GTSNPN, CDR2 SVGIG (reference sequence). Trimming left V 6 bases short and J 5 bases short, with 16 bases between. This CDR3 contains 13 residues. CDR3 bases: TGTGCCTGTCCGCTTGGGGAGGGATATGGCTACACCTTC. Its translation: CACPLGEGYGYTF.

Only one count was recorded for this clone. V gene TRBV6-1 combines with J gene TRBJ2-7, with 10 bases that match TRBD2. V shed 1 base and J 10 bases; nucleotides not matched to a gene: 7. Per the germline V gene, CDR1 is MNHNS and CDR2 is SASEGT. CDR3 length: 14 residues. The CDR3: CASSEEPLAGAQYF. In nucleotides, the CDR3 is TGTGCCAGCAGTGAAGAACCCCTAGCGGGAGCTCAGTACTTC.

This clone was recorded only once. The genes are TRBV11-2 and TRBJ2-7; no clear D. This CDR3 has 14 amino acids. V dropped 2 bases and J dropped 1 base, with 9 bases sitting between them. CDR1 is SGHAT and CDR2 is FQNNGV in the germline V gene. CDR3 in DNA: TGTGCCAGCAGCTTAACCCTAAAATCCTACGAGCAGTACTTC. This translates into CASSLTLKSYEQYF.

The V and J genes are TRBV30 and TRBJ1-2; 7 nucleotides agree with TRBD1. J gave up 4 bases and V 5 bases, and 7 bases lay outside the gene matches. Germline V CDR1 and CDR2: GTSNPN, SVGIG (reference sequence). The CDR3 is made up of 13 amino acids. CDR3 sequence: CAWARDSTYGYTF. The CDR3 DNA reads TGTGCCTGGGCCCGGGACAGCACCTATGGCTACACCTTC.

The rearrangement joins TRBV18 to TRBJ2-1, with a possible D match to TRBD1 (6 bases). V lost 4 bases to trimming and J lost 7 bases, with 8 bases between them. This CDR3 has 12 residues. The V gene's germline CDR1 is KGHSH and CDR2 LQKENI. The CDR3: CASSQRGNEQFF. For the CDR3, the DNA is TGTGCCAGCTCACAAAGGGGGAATGAGCAGTTCTTC.

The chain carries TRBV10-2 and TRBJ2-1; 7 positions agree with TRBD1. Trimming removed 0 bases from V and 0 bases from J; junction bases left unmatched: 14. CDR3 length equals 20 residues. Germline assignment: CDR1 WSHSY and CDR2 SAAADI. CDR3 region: CASSESKGLGGPSSYNEQFF. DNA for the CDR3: TGCGCCAGCAGTGAGTCGAAAGGCCTAGGGGGCCCAAGCTCCTACAATGAGCAGTTCTTC.

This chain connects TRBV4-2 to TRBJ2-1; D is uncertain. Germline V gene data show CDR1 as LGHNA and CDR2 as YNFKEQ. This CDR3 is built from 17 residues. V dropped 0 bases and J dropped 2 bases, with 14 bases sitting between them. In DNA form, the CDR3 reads TGTGCCAGCAGCCAAGATTTTTTGCGGAATGCCTACAATGAGCAGTTCTTC. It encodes CASSQDFLRNAYNEQFF.

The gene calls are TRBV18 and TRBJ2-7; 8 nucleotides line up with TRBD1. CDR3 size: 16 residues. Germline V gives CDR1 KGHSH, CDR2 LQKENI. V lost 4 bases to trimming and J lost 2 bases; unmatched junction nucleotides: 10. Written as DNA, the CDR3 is TGTGCCAGCTCACTTGCGTCCGGACAGGGCACCTACGAGCAGTACTTC. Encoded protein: CASSLASGQGTYEQYF.

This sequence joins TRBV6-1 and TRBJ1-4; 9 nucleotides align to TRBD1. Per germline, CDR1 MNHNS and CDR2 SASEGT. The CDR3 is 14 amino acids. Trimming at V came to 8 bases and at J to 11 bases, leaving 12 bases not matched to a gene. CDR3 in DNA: TGTGCCAGCGCCTCCGGGACAGGGTTGGGGAAACTGTTTTTT. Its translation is CASASGTGLGKLFF.

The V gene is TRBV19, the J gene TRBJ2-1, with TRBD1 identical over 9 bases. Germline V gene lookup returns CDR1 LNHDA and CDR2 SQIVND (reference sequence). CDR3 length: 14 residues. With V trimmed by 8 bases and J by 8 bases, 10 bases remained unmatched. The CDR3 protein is CASGNRDRVDEQFF. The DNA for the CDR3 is TGTGCCAGTGGAAACCGGGACAGGGTAGATGAGCAGTTCTTC.

DNA for the CDR3: TGTGCCAGCAGCTCCCATGGGGCTTCCTACGAGCAGTACTTC. Its translation: CASSSHGASYEQYF. The V call is TRBV11-2, the J call TRBJ2-7; possible D gene TRBD1, 5 bases. The CDR3 totals 14 residues. Germline CDR1 SGHAT, CDR2 FQNNGV. V lost 4 bases and J 1 base, leaving 11 bases between the germline ends.